Sequencing of this TCR beta chain was carried out in a study of T cells expressing NK-cell markers. The overall study: Source material for TCR beta repertoires consisted of sorted CD3+CD56+NKG2C+, CD3+CD56+NKG2C- and CD3+CD56-NKG2C+ T cells.

Findings of the study overall: NKG2C+ dominant clonotypes from 5 to 7 donors made up roughly 1.0-7.5% of CD8+ T cells.

Worth noting for this clonotype: Its target is unknown.

Using the 5' RACE reads, TCRdb records one entry per CDR3 protein without DNA. The sample includes some 410,000 distinct CDR3 sequences. This CDR3 is 16 amino acids long. Germline V gene sequence: CDR1 SGHTA, CDR2 FQGNSA. The V and J genes are TRBV7-2 and TRBJ2-5; the TCRdb call, TRBD2, lacks DNA for checking. The clonotype comes from a woman between 18 and 69 years old in good health. The sequenced sample consisted of blood T cells: a sorted CD56 or NKG2C T cell subset, CD4+ or CD8+ T cells, or bulk PBMC T cells (not recorded which). The CDR3 reads CASSLSSGGAQETQYF.